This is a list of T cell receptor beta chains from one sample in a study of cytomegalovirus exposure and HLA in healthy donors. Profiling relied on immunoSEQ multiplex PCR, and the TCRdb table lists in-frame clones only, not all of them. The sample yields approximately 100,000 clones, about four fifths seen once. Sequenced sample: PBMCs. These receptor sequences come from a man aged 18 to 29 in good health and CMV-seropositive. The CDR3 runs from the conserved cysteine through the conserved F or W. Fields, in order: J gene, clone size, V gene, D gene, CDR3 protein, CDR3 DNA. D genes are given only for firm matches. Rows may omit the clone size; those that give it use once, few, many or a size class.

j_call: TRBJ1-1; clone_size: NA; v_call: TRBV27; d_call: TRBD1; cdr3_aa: CASSFSRGLTEAFF; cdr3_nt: TGTGCCAGCAGCTTTTCGAGGGGGCTCACTGAAGCTTTCTTT
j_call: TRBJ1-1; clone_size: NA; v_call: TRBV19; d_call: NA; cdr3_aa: CASVPEGRYTEAFF; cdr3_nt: TGTGCCAGCGTCCCCGAGGGAAGGTACACTGAAGCTTTCTTT
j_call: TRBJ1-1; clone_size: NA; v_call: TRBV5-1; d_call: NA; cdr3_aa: CASSLDREGTEAFF; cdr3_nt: TGCGCCAGCAGCTTGGACAGGGAGGGCACTGAAGCTTTCTTT
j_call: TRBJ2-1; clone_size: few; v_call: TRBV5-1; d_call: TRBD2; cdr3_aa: CASSFLSGGLYNEQFF; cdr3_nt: TGCGCCAGCAGCTTTCTTAGCGGGGGGCTATACAATGAGCAGTTCTTC
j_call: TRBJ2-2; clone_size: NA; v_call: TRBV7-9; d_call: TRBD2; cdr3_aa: CASSEAGRAGELFF; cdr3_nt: TGTGCCAGCAGCGAAGCGGGGCGCGCCGGGGAGCTGTTTTTT
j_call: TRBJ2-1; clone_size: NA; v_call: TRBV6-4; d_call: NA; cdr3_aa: CASSDSVRGPYNEQFF; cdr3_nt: TGTGCCAGCAGTGACTCAGTGCGGGGACCCTACAATGAGCAGTTCTTC
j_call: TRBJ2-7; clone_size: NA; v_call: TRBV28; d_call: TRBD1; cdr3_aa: CASSLQGARSYEQYF; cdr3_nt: TGTGCCAGCAGTTTACAGGGGGCGCGATCCTACGAGCAGTACTTC
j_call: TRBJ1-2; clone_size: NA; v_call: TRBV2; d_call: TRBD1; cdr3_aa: CASRAPGQNYGYTF; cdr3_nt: TGTGCCAGCAGAGCCCCGGGACAGAACTATGGCTACACCTTC
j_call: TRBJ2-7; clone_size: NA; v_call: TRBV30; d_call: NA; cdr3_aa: CAGYIGGSYEQYF; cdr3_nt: TGTGCCGGCTACATCGGAGGGTCCTACGAGCAGTACTTC
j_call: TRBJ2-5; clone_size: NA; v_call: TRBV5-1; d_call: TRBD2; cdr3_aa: CASSSSPRLAGPYQETQYF; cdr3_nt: TGCGCCAGCAGCTCTTCGCCGAGACTAGCGGGACCGTACCAAGAGACCCAGTACTTC
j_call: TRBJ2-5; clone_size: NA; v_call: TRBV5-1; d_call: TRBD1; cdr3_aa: CASSLSGTDTGETQYF; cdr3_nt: TGCGCCAGCAGCTTATCCGGGACAGACACTGGGGAGACCCAGTACTTC
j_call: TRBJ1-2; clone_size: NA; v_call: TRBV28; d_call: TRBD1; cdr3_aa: CASSSRSGQGRRNYGYTF; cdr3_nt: TGTGCCAGCAGTTCGAGATCGGGACAGGGGAGAAGGAACTATGGCTACACCTTC
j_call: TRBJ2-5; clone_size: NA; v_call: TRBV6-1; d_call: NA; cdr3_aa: CASSESRVAETQYF; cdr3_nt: TGTGCCAGCAGTGAAAGTCGGGTCGCGGAGACCCAGTACTTC
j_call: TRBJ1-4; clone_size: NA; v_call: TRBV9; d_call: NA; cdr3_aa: CASSVSSRNEKLFF; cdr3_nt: TGTGCCAGCAGCGTAAGCTCACGGAATGAAAAACTGTTTTTT
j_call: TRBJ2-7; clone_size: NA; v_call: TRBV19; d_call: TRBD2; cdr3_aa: CASSSGGPTYEQYF; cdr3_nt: TGTGCCAGTAGTAGCGGGGGACCCACCTACGAGCAGTACTTC
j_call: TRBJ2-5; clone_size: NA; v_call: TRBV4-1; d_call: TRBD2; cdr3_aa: CASSQGLKETQYF; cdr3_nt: TGCGCCAGCAGCCAGGGACTAAAAGAGACCCAGTACTTC
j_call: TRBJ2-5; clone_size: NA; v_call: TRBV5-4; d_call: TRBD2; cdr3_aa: CASSRTSNQETQYF; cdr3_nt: TGTGCCAGCAGCCGGACTAGCAACCAAGAGACCCAGTACTTC
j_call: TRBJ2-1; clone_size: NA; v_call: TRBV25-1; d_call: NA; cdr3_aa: CASSAAGSYNEQFF; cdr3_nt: TGTGCCAGCAGTGCAGCGGGCTCCTACAATGAGCAGTTCTTC
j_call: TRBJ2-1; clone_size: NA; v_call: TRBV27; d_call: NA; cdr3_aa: CASSSLTSGAQFF; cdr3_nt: TGTGCCAGCAGTTCCCTGACCAGCGGTGCGCAGTTCTTC
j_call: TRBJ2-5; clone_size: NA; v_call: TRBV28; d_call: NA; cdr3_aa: CASSVGHGRGTQYF; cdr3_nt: TGTGCCAGCAGTGTTGGACATGGCAGGGGGACCCAGTACTTC
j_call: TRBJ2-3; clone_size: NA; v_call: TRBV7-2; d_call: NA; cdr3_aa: CASSLIATTDTQYF; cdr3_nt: TGTGCCAGCAGCTTAATAGCGACCACAGATACGCAGTATTTT
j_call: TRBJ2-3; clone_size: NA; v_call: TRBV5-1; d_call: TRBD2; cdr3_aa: CASSFRGGRADTQYF; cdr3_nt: TGCGCCAGCAGCTTCCGGGGGGGCCGGGCAGATACGCAGTATTTT
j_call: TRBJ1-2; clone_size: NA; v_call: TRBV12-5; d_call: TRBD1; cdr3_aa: CASGSFNGQDNYGYTF; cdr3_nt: TGTGCTAGTGGTTCCTTTAATGGACAGGATAACTATGGCTACACCTTC
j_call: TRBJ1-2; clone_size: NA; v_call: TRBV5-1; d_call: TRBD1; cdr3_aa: CASSSDRGLRGYTF; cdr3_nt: TGCGCCAGCAGCAGCGACAGGGGGCTCAGGGGCTACACCTTC
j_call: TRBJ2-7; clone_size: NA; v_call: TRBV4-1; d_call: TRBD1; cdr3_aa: CASSRPGQGYEQYF; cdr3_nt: TGCGCCAGCAGCCGACCGGGACAGGGCTACGAGCAGTACTTC
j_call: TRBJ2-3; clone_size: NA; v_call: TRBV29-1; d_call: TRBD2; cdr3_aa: CSVSWGGTDTQYF; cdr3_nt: TGCAGCGTTTCTTGGGGGGGGACAGATACGCAGTATTTT
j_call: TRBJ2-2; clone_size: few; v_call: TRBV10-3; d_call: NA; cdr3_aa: CAIRGGPRTGELFF; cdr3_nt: TGTGCCATCAGGGGGGGGCCGAGGACCGGGGAGCTGTTTTTT
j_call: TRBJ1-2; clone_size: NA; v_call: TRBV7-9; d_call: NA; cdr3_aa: CASSLGGLTSYTF; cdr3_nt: TGTGCCAGCAGCTTAGGGGGACTTACGAGCTACACCTTC
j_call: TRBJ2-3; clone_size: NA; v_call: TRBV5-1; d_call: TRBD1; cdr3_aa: CASSEGQGTDTQYF; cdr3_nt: TGCGCCAGCAGCGAAGGACAGGGCACAGATACGCAGTATTTT
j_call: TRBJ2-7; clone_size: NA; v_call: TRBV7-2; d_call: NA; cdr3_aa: CASSYSLTYEQYF; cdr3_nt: TGTGCCAGCAGTTACTCACTTACCTACGAGCAGTACTTC
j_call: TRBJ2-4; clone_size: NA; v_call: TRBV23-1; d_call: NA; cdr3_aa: CASSQSPPAGKNIQYF; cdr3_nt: TGCGCCAGCAGTCAATCGCCGCCGGCCGGGAAAAACATTCAGTACTTC
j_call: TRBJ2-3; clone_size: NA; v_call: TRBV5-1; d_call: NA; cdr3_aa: CASSQTLPSGGAADTQYF; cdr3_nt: TGCGCCAGCAGCCAGACCCTCCCCTCGGGGGGCGCAGCAGATACGCAGTATTTT
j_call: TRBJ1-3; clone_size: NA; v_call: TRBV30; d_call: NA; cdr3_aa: CATHKVAAGNTIYF; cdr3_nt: TGTGCGACCCACAAGGTGGCGGCTGGAAACACCATATATTTT
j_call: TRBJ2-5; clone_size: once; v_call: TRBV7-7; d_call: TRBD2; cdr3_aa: CASSAGGGQVETQYF; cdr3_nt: TGTGCCAGCAGCGCGGGCGGGGGGCAGGTGGAGACCCAGTACTTC
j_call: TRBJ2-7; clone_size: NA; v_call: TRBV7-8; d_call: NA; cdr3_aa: CASSDSGLTLEQYF; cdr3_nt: TGTGCCAGCAGCGACTCGGGACTCACGCTCGAGCAGTACTTC
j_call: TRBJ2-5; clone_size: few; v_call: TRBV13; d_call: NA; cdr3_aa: CASSLLGGGHQETQYF; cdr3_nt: TGTGCCAGCAGCTTATTGGGGGGGGGCCACCAAGAGACCCAGTACTTC
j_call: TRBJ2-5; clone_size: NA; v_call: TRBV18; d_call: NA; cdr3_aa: CASSPTGTQETQYF; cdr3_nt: TGTGCCAGCTCACCTACCGGGACACAAGAGACCCAGTACTTC
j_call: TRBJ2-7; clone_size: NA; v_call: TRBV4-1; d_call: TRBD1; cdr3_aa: CASSPGQGILYEQYF; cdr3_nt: TGCGCCAGCAGCCCGGGACAGGGAATCCTCTACGAGCAGTACTTC
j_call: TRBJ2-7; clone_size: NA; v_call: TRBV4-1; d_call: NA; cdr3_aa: CASSHLKFPYSYEQYF; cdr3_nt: TGCGCCAGCAGCCACCTAAAGTTCCCTTACTCCTACGAGCAGTACTTC
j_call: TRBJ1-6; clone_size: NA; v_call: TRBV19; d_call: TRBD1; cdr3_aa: CASTGQAARPLHF; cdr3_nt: TGTGCCAGTACTGGACAGGCGGCCCGGCCCCTCCACTTT
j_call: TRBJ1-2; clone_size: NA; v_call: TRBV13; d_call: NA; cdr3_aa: CASSLRGTEGYTF; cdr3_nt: TGTGCCAGCAGCTTAAGGGGAACGGAAGGCTACACCTTC
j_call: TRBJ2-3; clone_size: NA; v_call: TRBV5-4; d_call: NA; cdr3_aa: CASSFEGTDTQYF; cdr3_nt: TGTGCCAGCAGCTTCGAGGGCACAGATACGCAGTATTTT
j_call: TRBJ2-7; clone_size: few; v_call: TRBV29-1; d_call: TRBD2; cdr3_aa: CSVAAGAYEQYF; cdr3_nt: TGCAGCGTTGCAGCGGGGGCCTACGAGCAGTACTTC
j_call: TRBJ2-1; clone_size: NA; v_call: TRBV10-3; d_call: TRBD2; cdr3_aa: CAISGGKAGDREQFF; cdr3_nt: TGTGCCATCAGTGGTGGTAAAGCGGGGGACCGAGAGCAGTTCTTC
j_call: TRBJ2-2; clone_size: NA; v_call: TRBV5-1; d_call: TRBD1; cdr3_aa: CASSPGTANTGELFF; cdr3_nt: TGCGCCAGCAGCCCGGGGACAGCGAACACCGGGGAGCTGTTTTTT
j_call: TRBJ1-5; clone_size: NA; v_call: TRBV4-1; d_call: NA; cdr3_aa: CASSSSDRRDQPQHF; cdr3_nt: TGCGCCAGCAGCTCGTCTGACAGGAGAGATCAGCCCCAGCATTTT
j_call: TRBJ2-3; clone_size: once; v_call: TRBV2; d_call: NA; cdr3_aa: CASQLGRGSTDTQYF; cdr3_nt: TGTGCCAGCCAACTTGGCAGGGGAAGCACAGATACGCAGTATTTT
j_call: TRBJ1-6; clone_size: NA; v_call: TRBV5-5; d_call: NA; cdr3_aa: CASSFPGENSPLHF; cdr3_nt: TGTGCCAGCAGCTTCCCCGGGGAAAATTCACCCCTCCACTTT
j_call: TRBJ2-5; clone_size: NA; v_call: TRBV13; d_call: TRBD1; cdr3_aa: CASSLLDRTQETQYF; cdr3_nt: TGTGCCAGCAGTCTCCTGGACAGGACACAAGAGACCCAGTACTTC
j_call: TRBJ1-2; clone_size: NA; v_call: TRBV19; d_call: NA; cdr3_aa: CASSVDRRDGYTF; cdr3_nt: TGTGCCAGTAGTGTGGACAGACGCGATGGCTACACTTTC
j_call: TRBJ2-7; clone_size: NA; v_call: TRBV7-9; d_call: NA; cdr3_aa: CSSSESEVEQYF; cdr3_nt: TGTTCCAGCAGTGAATCGGAGGTCGAGCAGTACTTC
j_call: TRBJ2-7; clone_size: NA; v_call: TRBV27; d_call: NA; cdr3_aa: CASSHSQGVYEQYF; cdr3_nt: TGTGCCAGCAGTCACTCACAGGGAGTCTACGAGCAGTACTTC
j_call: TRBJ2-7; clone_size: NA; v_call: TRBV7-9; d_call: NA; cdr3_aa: CASSPRDFGEQYF; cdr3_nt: TGTGCCAGCAGCCCCCGGGACTTTGGGGAGCAGTACTTC
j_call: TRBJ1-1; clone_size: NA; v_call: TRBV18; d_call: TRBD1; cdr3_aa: CASSPSDRGVTEAFF; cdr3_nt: TGTGCCAGCTCACCCTCAGACAGGGGGGTCACTGAAGCTTTCTTT
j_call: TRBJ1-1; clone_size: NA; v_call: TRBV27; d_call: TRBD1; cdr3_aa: CASSRDRVNTEAFF; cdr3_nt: TGTGCCAGCAGTAGGGACAGGGTGAACACTGAAGCTTTCTTT